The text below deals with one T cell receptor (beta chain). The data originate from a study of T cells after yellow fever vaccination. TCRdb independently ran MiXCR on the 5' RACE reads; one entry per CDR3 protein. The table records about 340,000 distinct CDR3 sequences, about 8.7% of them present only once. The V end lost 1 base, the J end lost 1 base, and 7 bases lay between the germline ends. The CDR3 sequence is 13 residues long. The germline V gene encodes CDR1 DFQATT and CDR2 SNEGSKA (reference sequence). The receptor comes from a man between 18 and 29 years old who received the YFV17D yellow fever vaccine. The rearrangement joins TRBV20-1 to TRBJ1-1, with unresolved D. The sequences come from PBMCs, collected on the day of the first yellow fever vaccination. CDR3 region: CSARGTTNTEAFF. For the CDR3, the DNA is TGCAGTGCTAGAGGTACAACGAACACTGAAGCTTTCTTT.